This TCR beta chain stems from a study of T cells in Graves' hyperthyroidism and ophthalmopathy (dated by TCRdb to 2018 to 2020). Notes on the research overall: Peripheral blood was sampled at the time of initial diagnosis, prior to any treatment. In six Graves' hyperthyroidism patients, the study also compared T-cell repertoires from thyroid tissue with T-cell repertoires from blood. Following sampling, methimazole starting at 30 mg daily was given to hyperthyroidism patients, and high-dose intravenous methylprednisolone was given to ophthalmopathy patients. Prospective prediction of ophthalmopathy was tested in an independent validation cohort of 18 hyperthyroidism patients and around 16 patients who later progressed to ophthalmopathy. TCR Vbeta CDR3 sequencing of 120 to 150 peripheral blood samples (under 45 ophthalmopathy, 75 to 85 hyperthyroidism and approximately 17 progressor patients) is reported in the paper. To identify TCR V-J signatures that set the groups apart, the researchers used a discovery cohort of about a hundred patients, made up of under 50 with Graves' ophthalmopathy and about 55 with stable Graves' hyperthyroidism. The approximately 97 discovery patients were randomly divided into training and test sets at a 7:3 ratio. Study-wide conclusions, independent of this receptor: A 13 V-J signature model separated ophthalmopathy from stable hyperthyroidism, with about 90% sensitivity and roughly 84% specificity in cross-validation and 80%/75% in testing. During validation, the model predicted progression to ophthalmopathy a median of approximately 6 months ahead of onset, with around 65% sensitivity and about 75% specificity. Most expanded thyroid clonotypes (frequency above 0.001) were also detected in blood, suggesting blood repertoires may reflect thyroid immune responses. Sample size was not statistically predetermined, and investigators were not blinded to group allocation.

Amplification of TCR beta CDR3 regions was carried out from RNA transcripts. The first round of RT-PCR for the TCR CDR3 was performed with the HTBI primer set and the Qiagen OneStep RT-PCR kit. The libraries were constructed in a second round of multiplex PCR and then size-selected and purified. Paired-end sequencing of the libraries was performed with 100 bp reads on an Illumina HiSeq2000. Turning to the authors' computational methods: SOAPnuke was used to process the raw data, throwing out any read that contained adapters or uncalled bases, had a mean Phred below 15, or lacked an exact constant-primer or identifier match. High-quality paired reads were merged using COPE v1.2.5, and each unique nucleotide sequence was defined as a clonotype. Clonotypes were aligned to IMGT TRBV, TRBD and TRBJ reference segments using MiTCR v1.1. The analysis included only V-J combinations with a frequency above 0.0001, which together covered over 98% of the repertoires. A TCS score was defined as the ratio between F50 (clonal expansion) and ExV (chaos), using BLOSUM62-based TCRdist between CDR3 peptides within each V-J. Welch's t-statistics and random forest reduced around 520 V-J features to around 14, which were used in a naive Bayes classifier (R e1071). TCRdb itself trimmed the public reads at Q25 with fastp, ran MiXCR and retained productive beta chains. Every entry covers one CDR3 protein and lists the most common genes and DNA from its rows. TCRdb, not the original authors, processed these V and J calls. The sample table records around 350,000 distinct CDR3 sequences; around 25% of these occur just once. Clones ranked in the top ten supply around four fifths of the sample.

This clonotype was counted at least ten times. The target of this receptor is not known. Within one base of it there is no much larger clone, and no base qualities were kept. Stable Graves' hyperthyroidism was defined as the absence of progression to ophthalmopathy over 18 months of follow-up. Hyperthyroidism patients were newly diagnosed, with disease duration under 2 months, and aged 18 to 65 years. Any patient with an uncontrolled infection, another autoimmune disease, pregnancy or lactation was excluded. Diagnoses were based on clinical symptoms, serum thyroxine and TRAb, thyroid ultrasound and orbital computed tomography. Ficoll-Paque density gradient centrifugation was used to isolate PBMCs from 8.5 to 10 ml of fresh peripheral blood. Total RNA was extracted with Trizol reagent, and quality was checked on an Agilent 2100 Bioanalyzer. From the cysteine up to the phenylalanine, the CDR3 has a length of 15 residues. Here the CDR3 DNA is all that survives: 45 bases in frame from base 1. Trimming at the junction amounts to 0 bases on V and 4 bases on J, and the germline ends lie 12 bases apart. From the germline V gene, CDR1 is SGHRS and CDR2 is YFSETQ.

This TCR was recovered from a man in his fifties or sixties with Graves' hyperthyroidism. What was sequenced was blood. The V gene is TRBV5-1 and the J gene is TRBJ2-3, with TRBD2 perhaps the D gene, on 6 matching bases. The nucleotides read TGCGCCAGCAGCTTGGAGGGGCGCGGGGCAGATACGCAGTATTTT. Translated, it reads CASSLEGRGADTQYF.